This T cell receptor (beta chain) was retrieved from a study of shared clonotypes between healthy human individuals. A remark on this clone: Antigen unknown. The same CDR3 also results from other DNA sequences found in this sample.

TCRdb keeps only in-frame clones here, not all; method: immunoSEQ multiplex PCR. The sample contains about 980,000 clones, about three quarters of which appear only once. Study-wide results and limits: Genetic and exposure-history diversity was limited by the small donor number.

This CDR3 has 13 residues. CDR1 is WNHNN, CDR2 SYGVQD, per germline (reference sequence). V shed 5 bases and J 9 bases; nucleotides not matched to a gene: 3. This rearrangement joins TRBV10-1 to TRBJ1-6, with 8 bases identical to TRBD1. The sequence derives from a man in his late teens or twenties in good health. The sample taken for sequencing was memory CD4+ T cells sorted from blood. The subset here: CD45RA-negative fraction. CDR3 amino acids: CASSQGASSPLHF. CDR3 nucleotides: TGCGCCAGCAGTCAGGGGGCGAGTTCACCCCTCCACTTT.